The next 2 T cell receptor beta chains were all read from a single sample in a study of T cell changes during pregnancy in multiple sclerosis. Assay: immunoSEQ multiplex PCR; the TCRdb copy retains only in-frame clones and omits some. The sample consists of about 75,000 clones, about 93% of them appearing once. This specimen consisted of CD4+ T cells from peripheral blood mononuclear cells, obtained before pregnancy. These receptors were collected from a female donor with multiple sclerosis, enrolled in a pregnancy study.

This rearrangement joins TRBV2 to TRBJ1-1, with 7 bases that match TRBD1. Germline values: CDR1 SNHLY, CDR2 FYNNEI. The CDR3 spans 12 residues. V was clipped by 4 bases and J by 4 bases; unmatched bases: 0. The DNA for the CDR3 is TGTGCCAGCAGTGGGGACAGCACTGAAGCTTTCTTT. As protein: CASSGDSTEAFF.

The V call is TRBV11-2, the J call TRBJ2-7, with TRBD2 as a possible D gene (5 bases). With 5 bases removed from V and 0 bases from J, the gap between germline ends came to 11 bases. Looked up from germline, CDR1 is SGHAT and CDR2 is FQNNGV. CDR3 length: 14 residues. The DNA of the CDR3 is TGTGCCAGCAGCCACGGTGGGAGCTCCTACGAGCAGTACTTC. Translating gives CASSHGGSSYEQYF.